A selection of T cell receptor beta chains follows, all from one sample in a study of beta chain features in type 1 diabetes. Profiled with immunoSEQ multiplex PCR; TCRdb holds only in-frame clones, not every one. Seen here are tens of thousands of clones, 30% to 35% observed once, and the top ten hold 0.45%. Sample: stem cell memory CD4+ T cells from blood. Receptors originate from a woman younger than 35 in good health. Both conserved end residues are part of each CDR3. Fields, in order: D gene, V gene, clone size, J gene, CDR3 protein, CDR3 DNA. A D gene is named only where the DNA matches it firmly. Clone size is given for some rows only: seen once, a few or many times, or a class if the clone is expanded.

>.|TRBV27|.|TRBJ1-2
CASSPRTENYGYTF
TGTGCCAGCAGTCCCCGGACAGAGAACTATGGCTACACCTTC
>.|TRBV6-6|few|TRBJ2-7
CASRTGDSYEQYF
TGTGCCAGCAGAACAGGAGACTCCTACGAGCAGTACTTC
>.|TRBV11-2|.|TRBJ2-2
CASSSGGSTGELFF
TGTGCCAGCAGCTCAGGGGGGAGCACCGGGGAGCTGTTTTTT
>TRBD1|TRBV2|once|TRBJ1-5
CASSRTGYGNQPQHF
TGTGCCAGCAGCCGGACAGGGTATGGCAATCAGCCCCAGCATTTT
>.|TRBV5-4|.|TRBJ2-7
CASKSPGGRDEQYF
TGTGCCAGCAAATCCCCGGGGGGCCGGGACGAGCAGTACTTC
>.|TRBV7-2|few|TRBJ2-7
CASSSYSEQYF
TGTGCCAGCAGCTCCTACTCCGAGCAGTACTTC
>TRBD1|TRBV11-3|few|TRBJ2-2
CASSSDRENTGELFF
TGTGCCAGCAGCTCCGACAGGGAGAACACCGGGGAGCTGTTTTTT
>TRBD2|TRBV6-5|.|TRBJ2-1
CASRDSGRAYNEQFF
TGTGCCAGCAGGGATAGCGGGAGGGCCTACAATGAGCAGTTCTTC
>.|TRBV27|.|TRBJ1-2
CASSPRQKWGYTF
TGTGCCAGCAGTCCGCGGCAAAAGTGGGGCTACACCTTC
>TRBD1|TRBV19|.|TRBJ1-2
CASSIPRARGQDYGYTF
TGTGCCAGTAGTATACCAAGAGCGAGGGGACAGGACTATGGCTACACCTTC
>TRBD2|TRBV9|.|TRBJ2-1
CASSVGVSGGGYNEQFF
TGTGCCAGCAGCGTAGGTGTTAGCGGGGGGGGATACAATGAGCAGTTCTTC
>TRBD1|TRBV4-2|.|TRBJ1-5
CASSHGTGSQPQHF
TGTGCCAGCAGCCACGGGACAGGGAGTCAGCCCCAGCATTTT
>.|TRBV2|few|TRBJ2-2
CATVEEGRRSTGELFF
TGTGCCACCGTAGAGGAAGGGAGGAGAAGCACCGGGGAGCTGTTTTTT
>.|TRBV5-1|many|TRBJ2-3
CASGGDGTDTQYF
TGCGCCAGCGGAGGGGACGGCACAGATACGCAGTATTTT
>TRBD2|TRBV6-6|once|TRBJ2-2
CASRASGGDYTGELFF
TGTGCCAGCAGAGCGTCGGGAGGGGATTACACCGGGGAGCTGTTTTTT
>TRBD1|TRBV19|.|TRBJ2-2
CASIRTGRNTGELFF
TGTGCCAGTATCCGGACAGGGCGGAACACCGGGGAGCTGTTTTTT
>TRBD1|TRBV7-2|few|TRBJ2-7
CASSFGQGAREQYF
TGTGCCAGCAGCTTTGGACAGGGGGCGCGAGAGCAGTACTTC
>TRBD1|TRBV5-1|.|TRBJ2-1
CASSWDGQGAGEQFF
TGCGCCAGCAGCTGGGATGGACAGGGGGCGGGTGAGCAGTTCTTC
>TRBD1|TRBV13|few|TRBJ1-6
CASSFRDRDYNSPLHF
TGTGCCAGCAGCTTCCGGGACAGGGACTACAATTCACCCCTCCACTTT
>TRBD2|TRBV5-4|few|TRBJ2-1
CASSRRSGGSSYNEQFF
TGTGCCAGCAGCCGGCGATCTGGCGGGAGCTCCTACAATGAGCAGTTCTTC
>.|TRBV2|.|TRBJ2-6
CASTGSGANVLTF
TGTGCCAGCACAGGGTCTGGGGCCAACGTCCTGACTTTC
>.|TRBV11-2|few|TRBJ1-1
CASSLPRRYPEAFF
TGTGCCAGCAGCTTACCGAGAAGATATCCTGAAGCTTTCTTT
>TRBD2|TRBV7-2|.|TRBJ2-3
CASSLGLAGAPEYF
TGTGCCAGCAGCCTCGGACTAGCGGGGGCCCCCGAGTATTTT
>.|TRBV29-1|few|TRBJ1-5
CSVRLGGNQPQHF
TGCAGCGTGCGGCTAGGTGGCAATCAGCCCCAGCATTTT
>.|TRBV11-3|few|TRBJ2-1
CASRRGTYNEQFF
TGTGCCAGCCGGAGAGGGACCTACAATGAGCAGTTCTTC
>TRBD2|TRBV19|.|TRBJ2-1
CASRAREVVYNEQFF
TGTGCCAGTAGAGCTCGGGAGGTCGTATACAATGAGCAGTTCTTC
>TRBD1|TRBV5-1|few|TRBJ2-5
CASSLADREEETQYF
TGCGCCAGCAGCTTGGCGGACAGGGAAGAAGAGACCCAGTACTTC
>.|TRBV25-1|.|TRBJ2-3
CASSEGPGAITDTQYF
TGTGCCAGCAGTGAAGGCCCAGGGGCGATCACAGATACGCAGTATTTT
>TRBD2|TRBV30|few|TRBJ2-1
CAWNLGSGGYNEQFF
TGTGCCTGGAATCTCGGGAGCGGGGGATACAATGAGCAGTTCTTC
>.|TRBV6-6|.|TRBJ1-2
CATLAEANYGYTF
TGTGCCACCTTGGCGGAAGCTAACTATGGCTACACCTTC
>.|TRBV5-4|.|TRBJ2-3
CASSLGVAGDTQYF
TGTGCCAGCAGCTTGGGGGTAGCCGGAGATACGCAGTATTTT
>TRBD2|TRBV5-1|.|TRBJ2-7
CASSGTSGSGGLSYEQYF
TGCGCCAGCAGCGGGACTAGCGGGAGTGGGGGGCTCTCCTACGAGCAGTACTTC
>.|TRBV7-2|.|TRBJ2-2
CASSLARGAYTGELFF
TGTGCCAGCAGCTTAGCACGGGGTGCTTACACCGGGGAGCTGTTTTTT
>.|TRBV15|.|TRBJ1-1
CATSRDLGREAFF
TGTGCCACCAGCAGAGATCTGGGCCGTGAAGCTTTCTTT
>.|TRBV5-1|.|TRBJ2-1
CASSGQSNEQFF
TGCGCCAGCAGCGGCCAATCCAATGAGCAGTTCTTC
>.|TRBV2|.|TRBJ1-1
CASTLGLATEAFF
TGTGCCAGTACCCTTGGACTGGCCACTGAAGCTTTCTTT
>.|TRBV10-3|few|TRBJ1-5
CAIKSQGSNQPQHF
TGTGCCATCAAGAGTCAGGGTAGCAATCAGCCCCAGCATTTT
>TRBD1|TRBV7-9|.|TRBJ1-1
CASSLGDSRSGNTEAFF
TGTGCCAGCAGCTTAGGGGACAGTCGTAGCGGGAACACTGAAGCTTTCTTT
>.|TRBV6-5|.|TRBJ1-5
CASSYSGEVNQPQHF
TGTGCCAGCAGTTACTCCGGGGAGGTCAATCAGCCCCAGCATTTT
>.|TRBV7-2|few|TRBJ2-5
CASSLAGIQETQYF
TGTGCCAGCAGCCTGGCGGGAATCCAAGAGACCCAGTACTTC
>TRBD1|TRBV27|.|TRBJ2-3
CASSSLQGFTDTQYF
TGTGCCAGCAGTTCATTACAGGGGTTCACAGATACGCAGTATTTT
>.|TRBV7-2|few|TRBJ2-1
CASSLARTIGAYNEQFF
TGTGCCAGCAGCTTAGCCCGGACTATCGGGGCCTACAATGAGCAGTTCTTC
>TRBD2|TRBV4-2|.|TRBJ2-3
CASSQDREGLWSTQYF
TGTGCCAGCAGCCAAGATCGGGAGGGACTATGGTCGACGCAGTATTTT
>.|TRBV4-2|.|TRBJ1-1
CASRFAGGANTEAFF
TGTGCCAGCAGATTTGCTGGGGGCGCGAACACTGAAGCTTTCTTT
>.|TRBV5-1|.|TRBJ2-2
CASSYGTSNTGELFF
TGCGCCAGCAGCTACGGGACATCGAACACCGGGGAGCTGTTTTTT
>.|TRBV7-9|many|TRBJ1-1
CATNPRRDTEAFF
TGTGCCACGAACCCCAGGCGTGACACTGAAGCTTTCTTT
>.|TRBV5-1|few|TRBJ2-7
CASSPDPEGEQYF
TGCGCCAGCAGCCCGGACCCGGAGGGTGAGCAGTACTTC
>.|TRBV19|few|TRBJ2-3
CASSRGGTSTDTQYF
TGTGCCAGTAGCAGGGGAGGGACAAGCACAGATACGCAGTATTTT
>.|TRBV2|.|TRBJ1-1
CASAPGQNTEAFF
TGTGCCAGCGCCCCGGGACAGAACACTGAAGCTTTCTTT
>.|TRBV14|few|TRBJ2-5
CASSQEGDNQETQYF
TGTGCCAGCAGCCAAGAGGGAGACAATCAAGAGACCCAGTACTTC
>TRBD1|TRBV11-2|.|TRBJ1-5
CASSLGVTGGGQPQHF
TGTGCCAGCAGCTTAGGAGTGACAGGGGGAGGTCAGCCCCAGCATTTT
>.|TRBV29-1|few|TRBJ1-1
CSVGRTVENTEAFF
TGCAGCGTCGGACGGACAGTCGAGAACACTGAAGCTTTCTTT
>.|TRBV5-1|few|TRBJ1-1
CASSLGGRNTEAFF
TGCGCCAGCAGTTTAGGGGGACGGAACACTGAAGCTTTCTTT
>.|TRBV7-2|few|TRBJ2-3
CASSLALTGTDTQYF
TGTGCCAGCAGCTTAGCGCTTACCGGGACAGATACGCAGTATTTT
>.|TRBV7-2|once|TRBJ1-4
CASSASLQSEKLFF
TGTGCCAGCAGCGCCAGTTTACAGAGCGAAAAACTGTTTTTT
>.|TRBV7-9|.|TRBJ2-7
CASSLKEREQYF
TGTGCCAGCAGCTTAAAAGAGAGGGAGCAGTACTTC
>TRBD2|TRBV7-6|.|TRBJ2-1
CASSLRGTSGSYNEQFF
TGTGCCAGCAGCCTGCGGGGAACTAGCGGGAGCTACAATGAGCAGTTCTTC
>TRBD2|TRBV5-1|.|TRBJ2-1
CASTLPGLITNEQFF
TGCGCCAGCACCCTTCCGGGACTAATTACAAATGAGCAGTTCTTC
>.|TRBV5-8|.|TRBJ2-5
CASSSGLGARETQYF
TGTGCCAGCAGCTCCGGGTTGGGGGCCCGGGAGACCCAGTACTTC
>TRBD1|TRBV6-1|few|TRBJ2-7
CATRLTGGQSYEQYF
TGTGCCACCAGGTTGACAGGGGGACAATCCTACGAGCAGTACTTC